Below are 15 T cell receptor beta chains sequenced from a single sample in a study of shared clonotypes between healthy human individuals. Profiling relied on immunoSEQ multiplex PCR, and the TCRdb table lists in-frame clones only, not all of them. Of 550,000 to 700,000 clones in the sample, less than 80% were seen once. Sample: memory CD4+ T cells sorted from blood. The subset is: CD45RA-negative fraction. The source is a woman in her twenties or thirties in good health.

The chain carries TRBV10-3 and TRBJ2-3, with 8 nucleotides matching TRBD2. The CDR3 is made up of 16 amino acids. V shed 0 bases and J 4 bases; nucleotides not matched to a gene: 6. Germline CDR1 and CDR2: ENHRY and SYGVKD. The CDR3 region has the DNA TGTGCCATCAGTGAGTCGCTTGCGGGAGGTTCAGATACGCAGTATTTT. Translated: CAISESLAGGSDTQYF.

The chain carries TRBV11-1 and TRBJ1-3, with 8 bases lining up with TRBD1. Trimming cost V 3 bases and J 2 bases; bases outside gene matches: 6. CDR3 size: 16 residues. Germline V gives CDR1 SGHAT, CDR2 FQDESV (reference sequence). The CDR3 loop reads CASSFTRTGTGNTIYF. The CDR3 DNA is TGTGCCAGCAGCTTTACTCGGACAGGGACTGGAAACACCATATATTTT.

This clone was observed many times. The chain employs TRBV18 and TRBJ1-1; the D gene is possibly TRBD1 (5 bases). V dropped 3 bases and J dropped 5 bases, with 13 bases sitting between them. This CDR3 has 14 amino acids. Per the germline V gene, CDR1 is KGHSH and CDR2 is LQKENI. The CDR3 DNA reads as TGTGCCAGCTCACCGCAGGGATTTGGTACTGAAGCTTTCTTT. Protein: CASSPQGFGTEAFF.

This sequence joins TRBV28 and TRBJ1-1; no clear D gene. The V gene's germline CDR1 is MDHEN and CDR2 SYDVKM. This CDR3 contains 17 residues. The V end lost 1 base, the J end lost 0 bases, and 15 bases lay between the germline ends. The CDR3, as DNA: TGTGCCAGCAGTTTATCGGCGCAGGTCCTTATGAACACTGAAGCTTTCTTT. It encodes CASSLSAQVLMNTEAFF.

The chain combines TRBV18 with TRBJ1-1, with TRBD1 matching 7 bases. The CDR3 contains 14 residues. V lost 6 bases, J lost 6 bases, and 10 bases stayed unmatched. CDR1 is KGHSH and CDR2 is LQKENI in the germline V gene. For the CDR3, the DNA is TGTGCCAGCTCCCCCCGACAGGGAGGGTCTGAAGCTTTCTTT. Protein: CASSPRQGGSEAFF.

This sequence joins TRBV7-6 and TRBJ2-3; maybe TRBD1 (8 bases). CDR1 is SGHVS and CDR2 is FNYEAQ in the germline V gene. The CDR3 consists of 18 residues. The V and J ends lost 4 bases and 1 base respectively, with 21 bases between them. The CDR3 loop reads CASSSRGGQVVRTDTQYF. Written as DNA, the CDR3 is TGTGCCAGCAGCTCTAGGGGGGGACAGGTGGTCCGCACAGATACGCAGTATTTT.

This clone was seen only a few times. The rearrangement uses TRBV7-2 and TRBJ1-1, with D possibly TRBD1 on 5 matching bases. The CDR3 consists of 16 residues. Germline V gene data show CDR1 as SGHTA and CDR2 as FQGNSA. V gave up 3 bases and J gave up 6 bases, with 20 bases separating them. The CDR3 spells CASSFVLGEGISEAFF. The CDR3 DNA reads as TGTGCCAGCAGCTTCGTCCTGGGGGAGGGCATCTCTGAAGCTTTCTTT.

V and J are TRBV6-1 and TRBJ1-5; D perhaps matches TRBD1 (6 bases). This CDR3 has 12 residues. V was clipped by 6 bases and J by 7 bases, with 10 bases between them. Germline V CDR1 and CDR2: MNHNS, SASEGT. The CDR3: CASRQGEQPQHF. CDR3 nucleotide sequence: TGTGCCAGCAGACAGGGAGAACAGCCCCAGCATTTT.

This clone was observed a handful of times. The chain is built from TRBV27 and TRBJ1-5; 8 positions match TRBD1. CDR3 length: 14 amino acids. Germline values: CDR1 MNHEY, CDR2 SMNVEV (reference sequence). V shed 5 bases and J 4 bases; nucleotides not matched to a gene: 4. The CDR3 coding sequence is TGTGCCAGCAGTCTGGACAGGGATAATCAGCCCCAGCATTTT. Protein sequence: CASSLDRDNQPQHF.

This clone has just a few counts. This sequence joins TRBV7-9 and TRBJ2-2, with D maybe TRBD2 (6 bases). V was trimmed by 2 bases and J by 7 bases, leaving 11 bases between them. Germline assignment: CDR1 SEHNR and CDR2 FQNEAQ (reference sequence). There are 14 residues in the CDR3. The CDR3 loop reads CASSLTGEFGELFF. The CDR3 region has the DNA TGTGCCAGCAGCTTAACGGGAGAGTTCGGGGAGCTGTTTTTT.

In regard to this clone: A single base separates this from a much larger clone, so it may be a read error. The J gene is TRBJ2-1, the V gene TRBV5-1, with 11 bases matching TRBD2. Per germline, CDR1 SGHRS and CDR2 YFSETQ. The junction had 3 bases not matched to a gene; V was cut back by 4 bases and J by 6 bases. The CDR3 contains 14 residues. The CDR3 region has the DNA TGCGCCAGCAGCCACGGGACTAGCGGCAATGAGCAGTTCTTC. Protein sequence: CASSHGTSGNEQFF.

V usage is TRBV7-2 and J usage is TRBJ1-5, with D perhaps matching TRBD1 (6 bases). V was shortened by 8 bases and J by 2 bases, with 16 bases between the two germline ends. The CDR3 is 15 residues long. CDR1 SGHTA and CDR2 FQGNSA come from the germline V gene. CDR3 DNA sequence: TGTGCCAGCGCCACTCGACAGGACGGCAATCAGCCCCAGCATTTT. This sequence encodes CASATRQDGNQPQHF.

The chain links TRBV28 to TRBJ1-4; tentative D call: TRBD1 (6 bases). Germline lookup yields CDR1 MDHEN and CDR2 SYDVKM. V lost 3 bases and J lost 6, with 17 bases in between. CDR3 size: 16 residues. CDR3 region: CASSFRGAPKDEKLFF. CDR3 bases: TGTGCCAGCAGTTTTAGGGGGGCGCCTAAGGATGAAAAACTGTTTTTT.

This chain uses TRBV18 with TRBJ1-5; D unclear. CDR3 size: 16 residues. Germline V CDR1 and CDR2: KGHSH, LQKENI. V shed 5 bases and J shed 1 base, with 15 bases lying between them. The CDR3 loop reads CASSTRGGRSNQPQHF. Written as DNA, the CDR3 is TGTGCCAGCTCAACCCGGGGTGGGCGGAGCAATCAGCCCCAGCATTTT.

Only a few counts were recorded for this clone. The V and J genes are TRBV6-4 and TRBJ2-2; a possible D gene is TRBD1 (6 bases). Deletions cut 3 bases from V and 2 bases from J, with 7 bases between. The CDR3 is 14 amino acids. The germline gives CDR1 MRHNA, CDR2 SNTAGT. DNA of the CDR3: TGTGCCAGCAGTGAGGGGGCTAACACCGGGGAGCTGTTTTTT. Its protein is CASSEGANTGELFF.